The source of this T cell receptor (beta chain) is a study of blood T cell repertoires in COVID-19. This table comes from immunoSEQ multiplex PCR, and its TCRdb copy is limited to in-frame clones, with some not included. In the table there are hundreds of thousands of clones, 85% to 90% of which are singletons. V shed 2 bases and J shed 4 bases, with 6 bases lying between them. Germline V gene sequence: CDR1 KGHSH, CDR2 LQKENI. The CDR3 loop spans 13 amino acids. Note on this clone: The identical CDR3 is also encoded by other nucleotide sequences in the sample.

The rearrangement joins TRBV18 to TRBJ1-5, with D unclear. The sequence was collected from a man aged 25-40 years who had recovered from COVID-19. Sequencing input: PBMCs or T cells enriched from blood (not recorded which). CDR3 residues: CASSPGRNQPQHF. In nucleotides, the CDR3 is TGTGCCAGCTCACCAGGCAGGAATCAGCCCCAGCATTTT. The full variable domain, rest sourced from reference TRBV18 and TRBJ1-5, is NAGVMQNPRHLVRRRGQEARLRCSPMKGHSHVYWYRQLPEEGLKFMVYLQKENIIDESGMPKERFSAEFPKEGPSILRIQQVVRGDSAAYFCASSPGRNQPQHFGDGTRLSIL.